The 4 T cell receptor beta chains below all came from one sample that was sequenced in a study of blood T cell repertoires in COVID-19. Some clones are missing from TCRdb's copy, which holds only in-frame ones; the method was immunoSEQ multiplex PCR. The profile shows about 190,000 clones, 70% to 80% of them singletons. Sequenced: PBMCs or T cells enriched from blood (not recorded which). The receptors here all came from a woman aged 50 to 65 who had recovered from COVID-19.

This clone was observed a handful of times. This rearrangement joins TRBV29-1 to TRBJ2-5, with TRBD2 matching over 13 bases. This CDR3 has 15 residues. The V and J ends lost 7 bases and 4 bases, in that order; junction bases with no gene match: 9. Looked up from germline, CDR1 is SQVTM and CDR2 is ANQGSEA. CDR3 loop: CSGRTSGSRRETQYF. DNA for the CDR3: TGCAGCGGAAGGACTAGCGGGAGTAGGAGAGAGACCCAGTACTTC.

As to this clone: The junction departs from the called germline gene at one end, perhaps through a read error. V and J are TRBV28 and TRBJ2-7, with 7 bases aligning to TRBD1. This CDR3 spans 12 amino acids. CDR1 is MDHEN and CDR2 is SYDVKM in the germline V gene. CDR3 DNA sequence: TGTGCCAGCAGTCCCCATGGACAGGAATTCAACTTC. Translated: CASSPHGQEFNF.

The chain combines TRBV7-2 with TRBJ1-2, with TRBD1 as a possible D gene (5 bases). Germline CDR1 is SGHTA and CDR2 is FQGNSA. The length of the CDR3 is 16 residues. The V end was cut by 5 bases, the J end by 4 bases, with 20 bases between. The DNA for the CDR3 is TGTGCCAGCAGCGATAGTACGACAGACCATATCTATGGCTACACCTTC. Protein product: CASSDSTTDHIYGYTF.

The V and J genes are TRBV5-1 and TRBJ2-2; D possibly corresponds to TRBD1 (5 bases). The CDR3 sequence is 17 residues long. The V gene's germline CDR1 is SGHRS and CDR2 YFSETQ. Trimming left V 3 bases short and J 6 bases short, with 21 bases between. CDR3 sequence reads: CASSSKRAGSGAGELFF. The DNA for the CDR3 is TGCGCCAGCAGCTCCAAACGGGCAGGGTCGGGCGCCGGGGAGCTGTTTTTT.